Here is one T cell receptor (beta chain) with its context. This sequence may be a read error, since a much larger clone differs from it by one base. The record originates from a study of T-cell reconstitution after alpha-beta-depleted transplantation in children. Germline V lookup: CDR1 MGHDK, CDR2 SYGVNS. The CDR3 runs to 14 residues. Trimming stripped 4 bases from V and 6 bases from J, with 15 bases between. The library targeted TCRbeta and was prepared with unique molecular identifiers. One entry per CDR3 protein results from TCRdb running MiXCR on the PCR reads. This repertoire shows 200,000 to 300,000 distinct CDR3 sequences, 12% found once; its top ten account for 2% to 3%.

Sequences were derived from PBMCs from the stem cell graft donor, sampled from the stem cell graft. The chain is built from TRBV25-1 and TRBJ1-1; D is unclear. The receptor was isolated from a human donor who donated a stem cell graft to a child with acute lymphoblastic leukemia. CDR3 in DNA: TGTGCCAGCAGTGGATATGCCCAGTTCGCTGAAGCTTTCTTT. Translation gives CASSGYAQFAEAFF. The full variable domain, rest sourced from reference TRBV25-1 and TRBJ1-1, is EADIYQTPRYLVIGTGKKITLECSQTMGHDKMYWYQQDPGMELHLIHYSYGVNSTEKGDLSSESTVSRIRTEHFPLTLESARPSHTSQYLCASSGYAQFAEAFFGQGTRLTVV.